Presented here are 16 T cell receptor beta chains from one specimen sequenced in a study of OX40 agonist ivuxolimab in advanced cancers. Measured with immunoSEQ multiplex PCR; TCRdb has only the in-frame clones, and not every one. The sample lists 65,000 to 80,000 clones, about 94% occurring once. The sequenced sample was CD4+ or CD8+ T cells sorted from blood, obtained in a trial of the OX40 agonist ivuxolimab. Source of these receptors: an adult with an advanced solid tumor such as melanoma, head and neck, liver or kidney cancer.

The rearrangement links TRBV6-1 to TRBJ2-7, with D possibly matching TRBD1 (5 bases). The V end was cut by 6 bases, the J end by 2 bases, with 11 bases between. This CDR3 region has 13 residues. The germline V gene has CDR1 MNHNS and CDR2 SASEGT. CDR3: CASRVGETYEQYF. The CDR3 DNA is TGTGCCAGCAGGGTAGGGGAAACCTACGAGCAGTACTTC.

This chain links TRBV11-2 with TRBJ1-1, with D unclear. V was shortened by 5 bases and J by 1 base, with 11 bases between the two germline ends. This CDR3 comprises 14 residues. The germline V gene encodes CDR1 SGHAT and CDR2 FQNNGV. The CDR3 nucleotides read TGTGCCAGCAGCCGGAAGGGCGGGAACACTGAAGCTTTCTTT. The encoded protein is CASSRKGGNTEAFF.

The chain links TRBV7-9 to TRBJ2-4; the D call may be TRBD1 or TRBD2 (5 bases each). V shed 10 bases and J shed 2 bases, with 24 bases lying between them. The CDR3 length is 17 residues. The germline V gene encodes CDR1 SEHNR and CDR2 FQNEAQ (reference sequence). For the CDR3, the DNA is TGTGCCATCGGGACCCCATGTAGAGCAGGGACCAAAAACATTCAGTACTTC. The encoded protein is CAIGTPCRAGTKNIQYF.

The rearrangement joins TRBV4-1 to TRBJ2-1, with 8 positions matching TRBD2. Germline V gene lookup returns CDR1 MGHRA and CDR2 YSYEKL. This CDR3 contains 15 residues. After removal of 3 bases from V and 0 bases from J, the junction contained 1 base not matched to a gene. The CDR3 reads CASSQGTSSYNEQFF. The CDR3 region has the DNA TGCGCCAGCAGCCAGGGGACTAGCTCCTACAATGAGCAGTTCTTC.

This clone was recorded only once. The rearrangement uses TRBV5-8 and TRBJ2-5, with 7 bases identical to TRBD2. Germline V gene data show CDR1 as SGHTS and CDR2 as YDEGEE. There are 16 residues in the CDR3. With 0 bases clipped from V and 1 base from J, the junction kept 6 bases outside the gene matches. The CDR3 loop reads CASSLDLAAFQETQYF. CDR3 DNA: TGTGCCAGCAGCTTGGATCTAGCGGCCTTCCAAGAGACCCAGTACTTC.

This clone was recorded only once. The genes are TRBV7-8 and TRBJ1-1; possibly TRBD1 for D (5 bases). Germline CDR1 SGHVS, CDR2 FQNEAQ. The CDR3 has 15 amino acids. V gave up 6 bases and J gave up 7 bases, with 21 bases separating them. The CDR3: CASREAGRSRGEAFF. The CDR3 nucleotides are TGTGCCAGCAGGGAAGCAGGACGGTCGAGGGGTGAAGCTTTCTTT.

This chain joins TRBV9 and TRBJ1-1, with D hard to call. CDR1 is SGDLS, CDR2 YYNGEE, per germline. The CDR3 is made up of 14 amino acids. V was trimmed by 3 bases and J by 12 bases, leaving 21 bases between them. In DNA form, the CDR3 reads TGTGCCAGCAGCGAAACAGTAGACTTGGGCAAGACTTTCTTT. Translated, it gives CASSETVDLGKTFF.

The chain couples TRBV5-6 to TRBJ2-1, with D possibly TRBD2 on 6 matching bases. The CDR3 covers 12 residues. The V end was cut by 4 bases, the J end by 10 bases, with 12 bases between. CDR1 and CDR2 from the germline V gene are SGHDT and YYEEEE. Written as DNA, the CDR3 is TGTGCCAGCAGCCAAGGGGACTTGGAGCAGTTCTTC. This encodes CASSQGDLEQFF.

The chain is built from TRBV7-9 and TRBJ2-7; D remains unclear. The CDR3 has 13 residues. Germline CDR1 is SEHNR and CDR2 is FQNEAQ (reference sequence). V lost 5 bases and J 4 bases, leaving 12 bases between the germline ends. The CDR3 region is CASSPEDHYEQYF. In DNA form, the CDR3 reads TGTGCCAGCAGCCCCGAAGACCATTACGAGCAGTACTTC.

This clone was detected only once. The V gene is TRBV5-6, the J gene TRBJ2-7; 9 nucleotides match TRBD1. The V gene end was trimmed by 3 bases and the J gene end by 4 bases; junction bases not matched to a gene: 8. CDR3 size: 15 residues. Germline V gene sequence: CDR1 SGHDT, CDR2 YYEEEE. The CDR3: CASSSWDRVAYEQYF. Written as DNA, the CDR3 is TGTGCCAGCAGCTCCTGGGACAGGGTAGCGTACGAGCAGTACTTC.

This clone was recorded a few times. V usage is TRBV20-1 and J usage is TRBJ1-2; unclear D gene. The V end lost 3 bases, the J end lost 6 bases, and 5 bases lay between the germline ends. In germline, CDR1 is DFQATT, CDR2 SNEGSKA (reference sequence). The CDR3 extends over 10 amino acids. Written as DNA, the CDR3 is TGCAGTGCTAGTGCTGATGGCTACACCTTC. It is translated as CSASADGYTF.

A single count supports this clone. This CDR3 reads CASSYSWAVGEKLFF. CDR3 coding DNA: TGTGCCAGCAGTTACTCGTGGGCGGTAGGCGAAAAACTGTTTTTT. This chain connects TRBV6-5 to TRBJ1-4; unclear D gene. This CDR3 is built from 15 residues. CDR1 and CDR2 from the germline V gene are MNHEY and SVGAGI. V lost 0 bases, J lost 8 bases, and 13 bases lay in between.

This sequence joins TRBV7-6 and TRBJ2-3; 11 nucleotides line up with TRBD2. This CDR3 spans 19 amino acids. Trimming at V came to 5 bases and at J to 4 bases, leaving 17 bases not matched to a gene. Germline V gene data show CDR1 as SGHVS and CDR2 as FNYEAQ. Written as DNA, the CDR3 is TGTGCCAGCAGCCCTCACTTCACCTATCTAGCGGGGGGCTCAGATACGCAGTATTTT. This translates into CASSPHFTYLAGGSDTQYF.

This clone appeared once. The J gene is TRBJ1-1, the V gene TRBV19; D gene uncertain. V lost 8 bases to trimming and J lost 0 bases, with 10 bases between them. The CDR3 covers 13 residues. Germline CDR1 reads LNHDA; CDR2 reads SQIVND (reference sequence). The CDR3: CASEDRMNTEAFF. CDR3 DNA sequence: TGTGCCAGTGAGGACCGCATGAACACTGAAGCTTTCTTT.

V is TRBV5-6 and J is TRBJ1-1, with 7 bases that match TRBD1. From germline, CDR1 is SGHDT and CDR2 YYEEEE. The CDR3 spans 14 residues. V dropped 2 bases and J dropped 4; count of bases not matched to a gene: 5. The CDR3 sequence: CASSFGQAGTEAFF. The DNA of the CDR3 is TGTGCCAGCAGCTTCGGACAGGCGGGCACTGAAGCTTTCTTT.

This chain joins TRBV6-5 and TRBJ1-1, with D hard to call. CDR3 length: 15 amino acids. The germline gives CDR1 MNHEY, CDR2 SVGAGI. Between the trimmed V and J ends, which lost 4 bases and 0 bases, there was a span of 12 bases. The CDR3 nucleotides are TGTGCCAGCAGTTCAGGCAGAAAGATGAACACTGAAGCTTTCTTT. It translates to CASSSGRKMNTEAFF.